This TCR beta chain was sequenced in a study of shared clonotypes between healthy human individuals. Notes on the study in general: A generally larger estimated richness was seen in naive subsets than in memory subsets. Sampling included only blood; tissue repertoires likely differ.

This CDR3 region has 15 residues. Trimming removed 4 bases from V and 0 bases from J; junction bases left unmatched: 4. Per the germline V gene, CDR1 is WNHNN and CDR2 is SYGVQD (reference sequence). CD45RO-negative, CCR7-positively selected cells formed the naive CD8 fraction, excluding terminally differentiated effector memory CD45RA+ cells. The authors split each subset's genomic DNA evenly across several immunoSEQ plates. The data were produced by immunoSEQ multiplex PCR, yet TCRdb's version contains in-frame clones alone and is incomplete. The sample has just over 2,000,000 clones, about 95% seen once. Remarks on this clone: Its antigen is not known.

The V gene is TRBV10-1, the J gene TRBJ2-3; the match to TRBD2 covers 7 bases. The sequence came from a man younger than 35 in good health. Sample: naive CD8+ T cells sorted from blood. The CDR3 sequence: CASSALAASTDTQYF. The CDR3 DNA reads as TGCGCCAGCAGTGCGCTAGCGGCTAGCACAGATACGCAGTATTTT.